A selection of T cell receptor beta chains follows, all from one sample in a study of blood T cell repertoires in COVID-19. Profiled with immunoSEQ multiplex PCR; TCRdb holds only in-frame clones, not every one. The table includes around 86,000 clones, 83% detected once. Sequenced sample: peripheral blood. The receptors shown here come from a woman of 80 years or more with acute or convalescent COVID-19. The conserved cysteine and the conserved F or W are not part of the CDR3 here. Fields, in order: V gene, CDR3 protein.

v_gene: TRBV27; CDR3aa: ASSPTRGTLNFYEQY
v_gene: TRBV13; CDR3aa: ASSLPGADTQY
v_gene: TRBV9; CDR3aa: ASSVVGNRVGEKLF
v_gene: TRBV2; CDR3aa: ASTESLMNTEAF
v_gene: TRBV2; CDR3aa: ASTPPSGRSNAYNNEQF
v_gene: TRBV5-4; CDR3aa: ASSFDRGAGEQY
v_gene: TRBV2; CDR3aa: ASSEIAQGSGTQY
v_gene: TRBV7-9; CDR3aa: ASTWTSGSYNEQF
v_gene: TRBV4-2; CDR3aa: ASSRARGGEGTEAF
v_gene: TRBV5-1; CDR3aa: ASSWTGSKGETQY
v_gene: TRBV19; CDR3aa: ASRKGQGLDYEQY